This entry lists 7 T cell receptor beta chains sequenced from one sample in a study of PD-1 blockade in classical Hodgkin lymphoma. Using immunoSEQ multiplex PCR, the repertoire was profiled, and TCRdb retains in-frame clones only, with some absent. Of about 23,000 clones detected, 85% to 90% appear once; the ten largest clones hold 0.2% to 0.3%. Indicated time point: newly diagnosed, previously untreated cHL patient sample. From thawed PBMCs, CD4+ T cells were purified using magnetic negative selection. What was sequenced was CD4+ T cells from blood. The receptors here all came from a human donor with classical Hodgkin lymphoma.

The chain couples TRBV29-1 to TRBJ1-2, with D possibly matching TRBD1 (6 bases). The CDR3 runs to 13 residues. The germline gives CDR1 SQVTM, CDR2 ANQGSEA. V lost 7 bases and J lost 4, with 16 bases in between. The CDR3 DNA reads as TGCAGCGCAGGGACAACAACGCGCTATGGCTACACCTTC. Translated: CSAGTTTRYGYTF.

The gene calls are TRBV7-2 and TRBJ1-1; a weak D match, TRBD1 (6 bases). V lost 4 bases and J 8 bases, leaving 14 bases between the germline ends. This CDR3 comprises 13 residues. Germline-derived CDR1 and CDR2 are SGHTA and FQGNSA. DNA of the CDR3: TGTGCCAGCAGCTCCACGCAGGGGACCGAAGCTTTCTTT. Translating it yields CASSSTQGTEAFF.

The chain recombines TRBV11-3 with TRBJ1-1, with D possibly being TRBD1 (5 bases). Trimming shortened V by 2 bases and J by 1 base, and 8 bases separated the two germline ends. The CDR3 spans 14 residues. Germline V gene sequence: CDR1 SGHNT, CDR2 YENEEA. The CDR3 region is CASSLTGGNTEAFF. CDR3 in DNA: TGTGCCAGCAGCTTAACGGGGGGGAACACTGAAGCTTTCTTT.

The J gene is TRBJ1-1, the V gene TRBV5-1; the D gene is possibly TRBD1 (5 bases). The CDR3 contains 12 residues. V gave up 7 bases and J gave up 3 bases, with 10 bases separating them. The germline gives CDR1 SGHRS, CDR2 YFSETQ. The chain's CDR3 is CASAIGDTEAFF. The CDR3 bases are TGCGCCAGCGCAATAGGGGACACTGAAGCTTTCTTT.

This chain connects TRBV27 to TRBJ2-7; 8 bases are a match to TRBD2. With 6 bases clipped from V and 0 bases from J, the junction kept 16 bases outside the gene matches. Looked up from germline, CDR1 is MNHEY and CDR2 is SMNVEV (reference sequence). The CDR3 consists of 18 residues. The CDR3 DNA sequence: TGTGCCAGCAGCCCCTCAACGGCCGTAGCGGGAATCTCCTACGAGCAGTACTTC. Protein: CASSPSTAVAGISYEQYF.

This chain joins TRBV29-1 and TRBJ2-1; D is possibly TRBD2 (5 bases). The CDR3 extends over 13 amino acids. V was shortened by 6 bases and J by 6 bases, with 15 bases between the two germline ends. Germline V gene sequence: CDR1 SQVTM, CDR2 ANQGSEA. The CDR3 reads CSVSPDFTNEQFF. Written as DNA, the CDR3 is TGCAGCGTGAGCCCGGACTTCACCAATGAGCAGTTCTTC.

The rearrangement joins TRBV9 to TRBJ2-1, with a tentative D call TRBD2 (6 bases). This CDR3 spans 18 amino acids. In germline, CDR1 is SGDLS, CDR2 YYNGEE. V was pared by 4 bases and J by 0 bases, with 20 bases between. CDR3 bases: TGTGCCAGCAGCCCCCGGGACCGGAGGGAAAGCTCCTACAATGAGCAGTTCTTC. Amino acids: CASSPRDRRESSYNEQFF.